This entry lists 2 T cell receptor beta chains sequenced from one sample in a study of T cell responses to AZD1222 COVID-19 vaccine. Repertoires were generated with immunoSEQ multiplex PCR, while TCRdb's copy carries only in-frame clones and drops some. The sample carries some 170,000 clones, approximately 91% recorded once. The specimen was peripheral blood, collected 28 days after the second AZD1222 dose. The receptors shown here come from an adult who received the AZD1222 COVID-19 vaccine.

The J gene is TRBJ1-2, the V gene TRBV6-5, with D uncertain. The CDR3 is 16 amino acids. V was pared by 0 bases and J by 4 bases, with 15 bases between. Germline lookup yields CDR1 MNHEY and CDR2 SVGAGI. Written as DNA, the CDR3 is TGTGCCAGCAGTTACTCCCCTCCCAGGTCCGGCTATGGCTACACCTTC. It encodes CASSYSPPRSGYGYTF.

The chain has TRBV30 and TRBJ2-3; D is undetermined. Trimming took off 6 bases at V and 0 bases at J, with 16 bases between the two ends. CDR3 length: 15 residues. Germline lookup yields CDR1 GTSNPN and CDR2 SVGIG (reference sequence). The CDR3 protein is CACSEDASSTDTQYF. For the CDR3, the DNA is TGTGCCTGTTCCGAGGACGCCTCTAGCACAGATACGCAGTATTTT.